This T cell receptor (beta chain) was recovered during a study of cytomegalovirus exposure and HLA in healthy donors. General study results and limits: The study flagged 150 to 200 TCR beta chains as cytomegalovirus-associated.

Primers: 60 Vbeta forward and 13 Jbeta reverse. Profiling relied on immunoSEQ multiplex PCR, and the TCRdb table lists in-frame clones only, not all of them. The sample contains approximately 160,000 clones, 65% to 85% of which appear only once. Notes on this clone: The antigen is unknown.

The sequence was collected from a man between 50 and 59 years old in good health and CMV-seropositive. Sequencing was performed on PBMCs.

This CDR3 is CASRRDRVCGGTIYF. The CDR3, as DNA: TGTGCCAGCAGACGAGACAGGGTATGTGGGGGCACCATATATTTT. This chain connects TRBV11-2 to TRBJ1-3; 7 bases agree with TRBD1. The germline V gene encodes CDR1 SGHAT and CDR2 FQNNGV. Trimming cost V 6 bases and J 9 bases; bases outside gene matches: 14. The CDR3 length is 15 residues.